A selection of T cell receptor beta chains follows, all from one sample in a study of blood T cell repertoires in COVID-19. Clones were read by immunoSEQ multiplex PCR, and TCRdb kept only the in-frame ones, dropping some. The sample includes about 180,000 clones, 80% of them seen just once. The material sequenced was PBMCs or T cells enriched from blood (not recorded which). Every receptor here comes from a man aged 55-75 years who had been exposed to COVID-19. Each CDR3 is given with its conserved first and last residue. D genes are given only for firm matches. Some rows have no size entry. The others give once, few or many, or a class for an expanded clone.

D: TRBD1; size: NA; V: TRBV7-3; J: TRBJ2-1; CDR3: CASSLTIGTGQNEQFF; DNA: TGTGCCAGCAGCTTAACGATCGGGACAGGGCAAAATGAGCAGTTCTTC
D: NA; size: NA; V: TRBV21-1; J: TRBJ1-5; CDR3: CASSRGVLCNQPQHF; DNA: TGTGCCAGCAGCAGGGGGGTGTTATGCAATCAGCCCCAGCATTTT
D: TRBD2; size: NA; V: TRBV28; J: TRBJ2-7; CDR3: CASSIGSGGTYEQYF; DNA: TGTGCCAGCAGTATCGGGTCGGGAGGGACCTACGAGCAGTACTTC
D: NA; size: NA; V: TRBV7-2; J: TRBJ1-4; CDR3: CASSLLSQGNEKLFF; DNA: TGTGCCAGCAGCTTATTGAGTCAGGGGAATGAAAAACTGTTTTTT
D: TRBD1; size: few; V: TRBV9; J: TRBJ1-3; CDR3: CASSVARDRAIGNTIYF; DNA: TGTGCCAGCAGCGTAGCTCGGGACAGGGCAATCGGAAACACCATATATTTT
D: NA; size: NA; V: TRBV7-8; J: TRBJ1-6; CDR3: CASSPGDSPLHF; DNA: TGTGCCAGCAGCCCCGGGGATTCACCCCTCCACTTT
D: NA; size: once; V: TRBV19; J: TRBJ2-2; CDR3: CASSILGGKNTGELFF; DNA: TGTGCCAGTAGTATCCTCGGCGGGAAGAACACCGGGGAGCTGTTTTTT
D: NA; size: many; V: TRBV10-3; J: TRBJ1-2; CDR3: CAISADRVYGYTF; DNA: TGTGCCATCAGCGCGGACAGAGTCTATGGCTACACCTTC
D: NA; size: once; V: TRBV5-1; J: TRBJ1-3; CDR3: CASSLVGGDSGNTIYF; DNA: TGCGCCAGCAGCTTGGTTGGGGGGGACTCTGGAAACACCATATATTTT
D: NA; size: NA; V: TRBV5-1; J: TRBJ1-2; CDR3: CASSPDGGIVNYGYTF; DNA: TGCGCCAGCAGCCCGGACGGGGGGATAGTTAACTATGGCTACACCTTC
D: TRBD1; size: NA; V: TRBV29-1; J: TRBJ1-4; CDR3: CSVTRQGSTEKLFF; DNA: TGCAGCGTTACGCGACAGGGGAGTACCGAAAAACTGTTTTTT
D: TRBD1; size: once; V: TRBV7-9; J: TRBJ2-7; CDR3: CASRKGGTGIYEQYF; DNA: TGTGCCAGCCGAAAAGGGGGGACAGGGATCTACGAGCAGTACTTC
D: NA; size: NA; V: TRBV24-1; J: TRBJ2-3; CDR3: CAPGGVAGTDTQYF; DNA: TGTGCCCCCGGAGGGGTAGCGGGCACAGATACGCAGTATTTT